This TCR beta chain was captured by sequencing in a study of T cell responses to AZD1222 COVID-19 vaccine. TCRdb keeps only in-frame clones here, not all; method: immunoSEQ multiplex PCR. The sample lists about 100,000 clones; around 90% were seen once. Concerning this clone: Its antigen is not identified.

Germline CDR1 and CDR2: GTSNPN and SVGIG (reference sequence). The germline V and J ends were trimmed by 1 base and 1 base, with 11 bases remaining between them. The CDR3 spans 15 residues. The study, taken as a whole, reports: The span of vaccine-associated CD4 TCRs extended across spike, with dominance at 160-218 and 743-854. Clonal diversity was possibly underestimated, and the donors were mostly white British, with more females. When two AZD1222 doses had been given, Spike-specific TCR breadth and depth rose. Repertoire sampling was restricted to post-peak T cell response timepoints.

The rearrangement links TRBV30 to TRBJ1-5, with D hard to call. Sequenced here: peripheral blood, sampled on day 0 of AZD1222 vaccination. The source of this sequence is an adult in good health. For the CDR3, the DNA is TGTGCCTGGAGTGCAGGTTGGGTCAGCAATCAGCCCCAGCATTTT. The encoded protein is CAWSAGWVSNQPQHF.